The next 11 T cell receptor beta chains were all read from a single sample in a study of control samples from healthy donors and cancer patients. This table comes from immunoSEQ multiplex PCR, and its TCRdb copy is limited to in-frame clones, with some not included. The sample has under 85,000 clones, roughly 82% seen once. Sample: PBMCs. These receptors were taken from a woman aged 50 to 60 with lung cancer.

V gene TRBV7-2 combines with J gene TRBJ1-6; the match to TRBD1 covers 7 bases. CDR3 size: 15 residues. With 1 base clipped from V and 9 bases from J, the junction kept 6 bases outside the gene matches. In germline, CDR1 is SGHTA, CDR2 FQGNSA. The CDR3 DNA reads TGTGCCAGCAGCTTAGGGCAGGGGGAAGCTTCACCCCTCCACTTT. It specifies CASSLGQGEASPLHF.

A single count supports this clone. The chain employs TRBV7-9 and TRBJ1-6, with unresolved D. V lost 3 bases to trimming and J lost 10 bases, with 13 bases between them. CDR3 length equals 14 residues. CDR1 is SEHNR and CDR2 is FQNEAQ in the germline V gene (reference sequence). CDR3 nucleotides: TGTGCCAGCAGCTTTTACCAGGAGAGGTCACCCCTCCACTTT. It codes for CASSFYQERSPLHF.

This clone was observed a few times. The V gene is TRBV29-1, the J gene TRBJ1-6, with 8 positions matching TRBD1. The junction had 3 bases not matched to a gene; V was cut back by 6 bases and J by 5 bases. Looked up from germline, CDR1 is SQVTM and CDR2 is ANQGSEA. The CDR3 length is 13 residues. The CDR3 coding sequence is TGCAGCGTGCTGGACAGGGATAATTCACCCCTCCACTTT. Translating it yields CSVLDRDNSPLHF. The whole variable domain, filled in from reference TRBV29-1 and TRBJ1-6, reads SAVISQKPSRDICQRGTSLTIQCQVDSQVTMMFWYRQQPGQSLTLIATANQGSEATYESGFVIDKFPISRPNLTFSTLTVSNMSPEDSSIYLCSVLDRDNSPLHFGNGTRLTVT.

CDR3 protein: CASSGQVSNSPLHF. For the CDR3, the DNA is TGTGCCAGCAGTGGACAGGTTTCTAATTCACCCCTCCACTTT. The rearrangement links TRBV27 to TRBJ1-6; 7 bases are a match to TRBD1. CDR3 length: 14 residues. CDR1 and CDR2 (germline): MNHEY, SMNVEV (reference sequence). V dropped 5 bases and J dropped 6; count of bases not matched to a gene: 4.

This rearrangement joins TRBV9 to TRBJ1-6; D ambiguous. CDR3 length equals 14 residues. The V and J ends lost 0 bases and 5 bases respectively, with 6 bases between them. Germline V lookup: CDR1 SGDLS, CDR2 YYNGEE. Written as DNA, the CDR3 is TGTGCCAGCAGCGTAGCTGAGAATAATTCACCCCTCCACTTT. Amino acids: CASSVAENNSPLHF.

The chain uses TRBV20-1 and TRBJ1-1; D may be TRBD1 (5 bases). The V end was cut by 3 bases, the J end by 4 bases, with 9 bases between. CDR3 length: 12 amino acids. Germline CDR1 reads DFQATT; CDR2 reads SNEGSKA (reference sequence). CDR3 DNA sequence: TGCAGTGCTAGTTGGGACCCCACTGAAGCTTTCTTT. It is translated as CSASWDPTEAFF.

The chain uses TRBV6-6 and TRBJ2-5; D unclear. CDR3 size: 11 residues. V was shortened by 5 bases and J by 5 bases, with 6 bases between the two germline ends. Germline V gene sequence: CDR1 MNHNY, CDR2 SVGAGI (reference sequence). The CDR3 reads CASSLGETQYF. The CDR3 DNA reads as TGTGCCAGCAGTCTAGGGGAGACCCAGTACTTC.

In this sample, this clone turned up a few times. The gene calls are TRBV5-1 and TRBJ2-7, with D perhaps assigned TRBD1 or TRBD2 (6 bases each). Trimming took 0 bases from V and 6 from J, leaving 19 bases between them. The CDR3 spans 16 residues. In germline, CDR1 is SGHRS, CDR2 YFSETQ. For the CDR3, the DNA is TGCGCCAGCAGCTTGGATGGGCAGGGGAGGCTAACCGAGCAGTACTTC. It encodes CASSLDGQGRLTEQYF.

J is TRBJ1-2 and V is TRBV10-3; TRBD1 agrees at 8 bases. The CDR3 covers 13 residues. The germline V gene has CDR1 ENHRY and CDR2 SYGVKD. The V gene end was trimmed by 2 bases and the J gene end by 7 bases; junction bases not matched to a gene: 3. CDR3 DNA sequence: TGTGCCATCAGTGAGACAGGGGGTCGTGGCTACACCTTC. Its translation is CAISETGGRGYTF.

CDR3 amino acids: CATSRGQGPYEQYF. CDR3 coding DNA: TGTGCCACCAGCAGAGGACAGGGCCCCTACGAGCAGTACTTC. The chain has TRBV15 and TRBJ2-7, with 7 bases fitting TRBD1. With V trimmed by 1 base and J by 2 bases, 2 bases remained unmatched. The CDR3 is 14 amino acids. Germline V lookup: CDR1 LNHNV, CDR2 YYDKDF (reference sequence).

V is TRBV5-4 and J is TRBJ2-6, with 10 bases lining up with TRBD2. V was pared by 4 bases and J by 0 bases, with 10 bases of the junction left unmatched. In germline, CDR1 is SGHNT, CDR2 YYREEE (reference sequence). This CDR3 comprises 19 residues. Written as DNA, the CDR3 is TGTGCCAGCAGCCCACCCTTAGCGGGGGGTCTCTCTGGGGCCAACGTCCTGACTTTC. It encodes CASSPPLAGGLSGANVLTF.